This TCR beta chain was captured in a study of blood T cell repertoires in COVID-19. Study as a whole: Researchers got acute and convalescent COVID-19 samples from the United States, Italy and Spain. T cells, B-cell-depleted T cells, or PBMCs supplied cDNA or gDNA.

This clone has just a few counts. Under the authors' procedure: Cell counts per sample came from amplifying reference gene primers. Using immunoSEQ multiplex PCR, the repertoire was profiled, and TCRdb retains in-frame clones only, with some absent. Clone size and V and J calls were adopted from that table, with D and trimming inferred from the DNA. The profile shows fewer than 85,000 clones, 65% to 85% of them singletons. Sequenced material: peripheral blood. This TCR derives from a woman aged 60-70 years with acute or convalescent COVID-19.

The CDR3 here is CASSFLGPRSYEQYF. The CDR3 DNA reads TGTGCCAGCAGCTTTCTGGGCCCCCGCTCCTACGAGCAGTACTTC. The chain uses TRBV7-2 and TRBJ2-7; unclear D gene. V lost 3 bases and J lost 0, with 12 bases in between. Germline CDR1 reads SGHTA; CDR2 reads FQGNSA. The CDR3 totals 15 residues.